This T cell receptor beta chain derives from a study of identical twins. Broader study findings: Out-of-frame alpha sequences common to twins were enriched for low generation probability. Modeled out-of-frame TCR alpha sharing in monozygotic twins fell below observed levels.

Everyone who donated was a healthy Caucasian. The germline V gene encodes CDR1 SGHTA and CDR2 FQGNSA. This CDR3 comprises 15 residues. V lost 3 bases and J lost 8, with 17 bases in between. A single record per CDR3 protein comes from TCRdb applying MiXCR to the 5' RACE reads. The sample lists a few hundred thousand distinct CDR3 sequences, around 9.6% occurring once. This clonotype was observed at least ten times. Its target is not known. The sample was also linked to a second study, of yellow fever vaccine responses in identical twins. That source adds: Twins reportedly appeared to share part of their vaccine T cell response while keeping part individual.

Material for sequencing was PBMCs. The chain is built from TRBV7-2 and TRBJ2-1; D call uncertain. This clonotype was obtained from a woman aged 18-29 years in good health. The DNA for the CDR3 is TGTGCCAGCAGCTTTCGGCAGCTCCCCCGTGATGAGCAGTTCTTC. Amino acid sequence: CASSFRQLPRDEQFF.